This TCR beta chain came from a study of T cell repertoires in cytomegalovirus infection. Across the study: CMV epitopes in the study were HLA-C-restricted (recently identified) and HLA-B-restricted (well studied). Both CMV infection and a matching HLA type were indicated by public TCR beta signatures.

This clonotype has a handful of counts. What it binds is unknown. TCRdb processed the reads anew with MiXCR; each CDR3 protein has one entry. The sample has nearly 700,000 distinct CDR3 sequences, around a third seen once. The ends lost 6 bases at V and 5 bases at J; junction bases unmatched: 6. The CDR3 contains 14 residues. V usage is TRBV12-3 or TRBV12-4 and J usage is TRBJ2-5, with 10 bases that match TRBD2. The sequencing used cultured PBMCs, collected from culture after CMV antigen stimulation. The receptor was derived from a human donor in good health (CMV status not recorded). Some clones in this sample may be carry-over from other donors' samples. The CDR3: CASRKSGGGETQYF. As DNA, the CDR3 is TGTGCCAGCAGAAAAAGCGGGGGGGGGGAGACCCAGTACTTC.